These 24 T cell receptor beta chains were sequenced from one sample in a study of OX40 agonist ivuxolimab in advanced cancers. The table came from immunoSEQ multiplex PCR; TCRdb's copy has only in-frame clones and leaves some out. The top ten clones hold roughly 0.6% of a sample with roughly 58,000 clones, roughly 84% of them seen once. Sequences were derived from CD4+ or CD8+ T cells sorted from blood, sampled in a trial of the OX40 agonist ivuxolimab. The receptors originated from an adult with an advanced solid tumor such as melanoma, head and neck, liver or kidney cancer.

J is TRBJ2-7 and V is TRBV7-8; perhaps TRBD1 as D (6 bases). Trimming cost V 7 bases and J 1 base, with 14 bases left between them. The germline CDR1 and CDR2 sequences are SGHVS and FQNEAQ. The CDR3 is made up of 14 amino acids. CDR3 loop: CASTVPTGSYEQYF. The CDR3 nucleotides are TGTGCCAGCACCGTCCCGACAGGATCCTACGAGCAGTACTTC.

The genes are TRBV6-5 and TRBJ1-2; no clear D. Deletions cut 6 bases from V and 5 bases from J, with 4 bases between. Germline V gene lookup returns CDR1 MNHEY and CDR2 SVGAGI. The CDR3 sequence is 10 residues long. DNA for the CDR3: TGTGCCAGCAGCCTTTATGGCTACACCTTC. It is translated as CASSLYGYTF.

As concerns this clone: The sample carries other DNA sequences with the same CDR3. V usage is TRBV25-1 and J usage is TRBJ1-2; TRBD1 is a possible D gene (6 bases). The CDR3 extends over 15 amino acids. Trimming took off 7 bases at V and 4 bases at J, with 19 bases between the two ends. Germline CDR1 reads MGHDK; CDR2 reads SYGVNS. The CDR3 sequence: CASTKGGARGYGYTF. Written as DNA, the CDR3 is TGTGCCAGCACTAAAGGGGGGGCTCGGGGCTATGGCTACACCTTC.

This clone was seen more than once but under ten times. The rearrangement uses TRBV4-1 and TRBJ2-1, with 9 bases lining up with TRBD2. The CDR3 length is 19 residues. Germline V gene lookup returns CDR1 MGHRA and CDR2 YSYEKL. The V gene end was trimmed by 0 bases and the J gene end by 8 bases; junction bases not matched to a gene: 17. In nucleotides, the CDR3 is TGCGCCAGCAGCCAAGACTTATTTGGTCTAGCGGGAATTCGGCATGAGCAGTTCTTC. Its translation is CASSQDLFGLAGIRHEQFF.

This sequence joins TRBV7-2 and TRBJ2-7; D not resolved. The V end was cut by 1 base, the J end by 3 bases, with 7 bases between. Germline loops: CDR1 SGHTA, CDR2 FQGNSA. The CDR3 extends over 13 amino acids. The CDR3 loop is CASSLDTFYEQYF. In DNA, the CDR3 is TGTGCCAGCAGCTTAGACACATTCTACGAGCAGTACTTC.

The CDR3 spells CASSSRDRGSTGELFF. The CDR3 bases are TGCGCCAGCAGCTCCCGGGACAGGGGGTCGACCGGGGAGCTGTTTTTT. The chain joins TRBV5-1 to TRBJ2-2; TRBD1 agrees at 11 bases. Germline CDR1 reads SGHRS; CDR2 reads YFSETQ. The CDR3 length is 16 residues. The ends lost 3 bases at V and 5 bases at J; junction bases unmatched: 6.

This chain connects TRBV9 to TRBJ1-4; 9 bases are shared with TRBD1. Germline V CDR1 and CDR2: SGDLS, YYNGEE. The V segment lost 3 bases and the J segment 3 bases; nucleotides outside the gene matches: 3. CDR3 size: 15 residues. CDR3: CASSAGTGPNEKLFF. CDR3 DNA: TGTGCCAGCAGCGCGGGGACAGGGCCTAATGAAAAACTGTTTTTT.

The rearrangement links TRBV28 to TRBJ2-5; D could derive from TRBD1 or TRBD2 (5 bases each). This CDR3 is built from 13 residues. V lost 5 bases and J 5 bases, leaving 12 bases between the germline ends. Germline V gives CDR1 MDHEN, CDR2 SYDVKM. In DNA form, the CDR3 reads TGTGCCAGCAGTGTGGGGCGAGGGGAGACCCAGTACTTC. It codes for CASSVGRGETQYF.

This clone showed up just once. The chain uses TRBV7-9 and TRBJ2-7, with no clear D. CDR1 and CDR2 (germline): SEHNR, FQNEAQ (reference sequence). Trimming stripped 1 base from V and 13 bases from J, with 11 bases between. The CDR3 is made up of 11 amino acids. The CDR3 bases are TGTGCCAGCAGCTTAGGTCAGTTAAGCTACTTC. Translated: CASSLGQLSYF.

The V gene is TRBV7-9, the J gene TRBJ1-4, with 8 nucleotides matching TRBD1. Per the germline V gene, CDR1 is SEHNR and CDR2 is FQNEAQ (reference sequence). The ends lost 5 bases at V and 7 bases at J; junction bases unmatched: 9. CDR3 size: 15 residues. Here the CDR3 reads CASSRDRGRGEKLFF. The CDR3, as DNA: TGTGCCAGCAGCAGAGACAGGGGACGTGGTGAAAAACTGTTTTTT.

This chain joins TRBV5-4 and TRBJ2-1, with 14 positions matching TRBD2. The CDR3 runs 15 residues. Germline assignment: CDR1 SGHNT and CDR2 YYREEE (reference sequence). V shed 5 bases, J shed 7 bases, and the junction held 5 bases outside the gene matches. The CDR3 coding sequence is TGTGCCAGCAGTCGACTAGCGGGAGGGTATAATGAGCAGTTCTTC. This encodes CASSRLAGGYNEQFF.

The chain employs TRBV6-1 and TRBJ2-7, with 10 bases lining up with TRBD1. This CDR3 spans 16 amino acids. The germline CDR1 and CDR2 sequences are MNHNS and SASEGT. Germline trimming cut 2 bases from V and 4 bases from J; bases unmatched to any gene: 8. CDR3 sequence: CASSEPGQGVGYEQYF. CDR3 bases: TGTGCCAGCAGTGAACCCGGACAGGGGGTAGGGTACGAGCAGTACTTC.

The chain uses TRBV27 and TRBJ2-1; 11 positions agree with TRBD2. J gave up 9 bases and V 0 bases, and 19 bases lay outside the gene matches. The CDR3 spans 20 residues. Germline V lookup: CDR1 MNHEY, CDR2 SMNVEV (reference sequence). CDR3 in amino acids: CASSLSNPFLAGGSFGEQFF. The CDR3 coding sequence is TGTGCCAGCAGTTTATCCAACCCCTTCCTAGCGGGAGGCTCCTTTGGTGAGCAGTTCTTC.

The chain couples TRBV19 to TRBJ2-3; D may be TRBD1 (5 bases). The V and J ends lost 7 bases and 4 bases respectively, with 9 bases between them. CDR3 length: 12 residues. Germline V gene data show CDR1 as LNHDA and CDR2 as SQIVND (reference sequence). CDR3 in DNA: TGTGCCAGTAACCAGGGCTCAGATACGCAGTATTTT. Translated: CASNQGSDTQYF.

The chain is built from TRBV7-8 and TRBJ2-7; possibly TRBD1 or TRBD2 for D (5 bases each). The CDR3 extends over 12 amino acids. From germline, CDR1 is SGHVS and CDR2 FQNEAQ. Trimming cost V 4 bases and J 8 bases, with 12 bases left between them. The CDR3 DNA sequence: TGTGCCAGCAGCTCCCGGGACGGTAAGCAGTACTTC. Residues: CASSSRDGKQYF.

The chain employs TRBV30 and TRBJ1-5, with D unclear. V lost 3 bases, J lost 2 bases, and 11 bases lay in between. Germline CDR1 reads GTSNPN; CDR2 reads SVGIG (reference sequence). The CDR3 covers 14 residues. The CDR3: CAWRVPGGNQPQHF. CDR3 bases: TGTGCCTGGAGGGTCCCCGGGGGCAATCAGCCCCAGCATTTT.

CDR3 loop: CASSESPPGTPYKNSPLHF. CDR3 sequence (DNA): TGTGCCAGCAGTGAAAGTCCTCCGGGGACCCCCTATAAGAATTCACCCCTCCACTTT. This chain uses TRBV6-1 with TRBJ1-6, with D perhaps TRBD1 (5 bases). This CDR3 is 19 amino acids long. Germline CDR1 MNHNS, CDR2 SASEGT. V lost 2 bases, J lost 7 bases, and 24 bases lay in between.

The V and J genes are TRBV15 and TRBJ2-7, with D possibly being TRBD1 (6 bases). Trimming took off 4 bases at V and 1 base at J, with 8 bases between the two ends. This CDR3 spans 13 amino acids. Germline CDR1 reads LNHNV; CDR2 reads YYDKDF (reference sequence). The CDR3 sequence is CATSTRGSYEQYF. CDR3 DNA: TGTGCCACCAGCACCAGGGGTTCCTACGAGCAGTACTTC. The full variable domain, in which reference TRBV15 and TRBJ2-7 provide the parts outside the CDR3, is DAMVIQNPRYQVTQFGKPVTLSCSQTLNHNVMYWYQQKSSQAPKLLFHYYDKDFNNEADTPDNFQSRRPNTSFCFLDIRSPGLGDTAMYLCATSTRGSYEQYFGPGTRLTVT.

This clone was observed a single time. This chain joins TRBV6-6 and TRBJ2-5, with 10 bases fitting TRBD2. The V gene's germline CDR1 is MNHNY and CDR2 SVGAGI (reference sequence). The V segment lost 5 bases and the J segment 1 base; nucleotides outside the gene matches: 4. The CDR3 consists of 15 residues. DNA of the CDR3: TGTGCCAGCAGTCTAGCGGGAGCAACCCAAGAGACCCAGTACTTC. Amino acids: CASSLAGATQETQYF.

This chain links TRBV19 with TRBJ2-3; D call uncertain. The germline V gene has CDR1 LNHDA and CDR2 SQIVND (reference sequence). The CDR3 spans 13 residues. V lost 7 bases, J lost 3 bases, and 11 bases lay in between. The CDR3 is CASTMSRTDTQYF. The DNA of the CDR3 is TGTGCCAGTACGATGTCTAGGACAGATACGCAGTATTTT.

The V call is TRBV5-1, the J call TRBJ1-3; D is possibly TRBD1 (5 bases). Germline V CDR1 and CDR2: SGHRS, YFSETQ. V was cut by 3 bases and J by 4 bases, with 20 bases left in between. This CDR3 region has 17 residues. CDR3 in DNA: TGCGCCAGCAGCTGGCAGGACATTTCCTCTCCGGGAAACACCATATATTTT. This translates into CASSWQDISSPGNTIYF.

This clone was found once. This chain uses TRBV18 with TRBJ1-2, with TRBD1 matching over 7 bases. CDR3 length: 14 residues. Looked up from germline, CDR1 is KGHSH and CDR2 is LQKENI. Germline trimming cut 1 base from V and 5 bases from J; bases unmatched to any gene: 4. CDR3 protein: CASSPQEQGYGYTF. The CDR3 nucleotides read TGTGCCAGCTCACCACAGGAACAGGGGTATGGCTACACCTTC. The full variable domain, in which reference TRBV18 and TRBJ1-2 provide the parts outside the CDR3, is NAGVMQNPRHLVRRRGQEARLRCSPMKGHSHVYWYRQLPEEGLKFMVYLQKENIIDESGMPKERFSAEFPKEGPSILRIQQVVRGDSAAYFCASSPQEQGYGYTFGSGTRLTVV.

This clone was detected a few times. The chain links TRBV10-3 to TRBJ1-1; possible D gene TRBD1, 6 bases. Trimming removed 4 bases at V and 4 bases at J, with 10 bases between. In germline, CDR1 is ENHRY, CDR2 SYGVKD. The CDR3 is 13 amino acids. CDR3 loop: CAISGEGGTEAFF. The CDR3 nucleotides are TGTGCCATCAGTGGGGAGGGGGGCACTGAAGCTTTCTTT.

This clone was picked up one time. The J gene is TRBJ2-5, the V gene TRBV15; 12 bases agree with TRBD2. Germline CDR1 and CDR2: LNHNV and YYDKDF (reference sequence). Trimming took 2 bases from V and 5 from J; bases not matched to a gene: 15. The length of the CDR3 is 19 residues. CDR3 amino acids: CATSRKRRLAGGPGETQYF. In DNA, the CDR3 is TGTGCCACCAGCAGAAAGCGGAGGCTAGCGGGAGGGCCCGGGGAGACCCAGTACTTC.